This TCR beta chain was identified during a study of T cell responses to AZD1222 COVID-19 vaccine. With 5 bases removed from V and 4 bases from J, the gap between germline ends came to 18 bases. The CDR3 consists of 15 residues. Germline values: CDR1 SEHNR, CDR2 FQNEAQ (reference sequence). Concerning this clone itself: The antigen is undetermined.

General study results and limits: Spike-specific TCR breadth and depth went up after people got two AZD1222 doses. Regions 160-218 and 743-854 dominated among vaccine-associated CD4 TCRs spanning spike. Most donors were white British and more were female, and clonal diversity was possibly underestimated.

TCRdb's copy holds only in-frame clones and misses some; the assay was immunoSEQ multiplex PCR. The data contain around 160,000 clones, around 92% of them singletons. Second-dose groups at about 4 or about 12 weeks were pooled. The receptor was isolated from an adult who received the AZD1222 COVID-19 vaccine. The chain employs TRBV7-9 and TRBJ2-7; no firm D call. The sequencing here drew on peripheral blood, taken 28 days after the second AZD1222 dose. DNA for the CDR3: TGTGCCAGCAGCCCCATCTGGGGTGACCCATACGAGCAGTACTTC. Translating it yields CASSPIWGDPYEQYF.